This TCR beta chain emerged from a study of beta chain features in type 1 diabetes (dated by TCRdb to 2017 to 2018). At the level of the whole study: Mean age, gender distribution, total cell number and subset yield were not different between patients and healthy donors. Across all samples, fewer than 130 million sorted cells were examined, and cell number per subset correlated strongly with RNA yield. In the study, recently diagnosed type 1 diabetes patients and matched healthy donors were compared on the TCRB repertoires of their sorted circulating CD4+ T cell subsets. Naive and central memory subsets were obtained from all 30 or so donors, but regulatory and stem cell-like memory subsets were isolated from only 8 patients and roughly 8 healthy donors. What the study reported, not specific to this receptor: A moderate but significant shortening of TCRB CDR3 length was observed in type 1 diabetes patients in all four CD4+ subsets. Naive, central memory and regulatory TCRB repertoires appeared to be more similar among patients than among healthy donors. Because cDNA rather than genomic DNA was sequenced, highly expressing activated cells could have been over-represented, although no difference in activation and CD3 levels was found between groups. PCR might favor shorter templates, but patient and control samples were amplified and corrected together, so any skew would affect both groups equally. Because small numbers of individuals were included in the HLA sub-analyses, any influence of HLA type on TCRB rearrangement was left unresolved. Fewer insertions and more nucleotide deletions at VDJ recombination sites were observed in patients with type 1 diabetes, implying thymic rearrangement abnormalities.

Relative to germline, V is missing 4 bases and J is missing 1 base, with 19 bases of the junction outside any gene match. CDR1 LGHNA and CDR2 YNFKEQ were looked up in the germline V gene. Spanning cysteine to phenylalanine, the CDR3 consists of 19 amino acids. Only the CDR3 portion is preserved as DNA: 57 bases, with reading frame beginning at the first base. Details on this clone: Its antigen remains undetermined. No base quality values were provided; no much bigger clone lies one nucleotide off.

A single peripheral blood draw of about 116 mL on average was collected from each donor into heparinised tubes. Using a panel that included CD45RO, CCR7, CD25, CD127, CD95 and CD27, naive, central memory, regulatory and stem cell-like memory CD4+ T cells were sorted on a BD FACSAria II. A purity above 95% was achieved for all sorted populations. Right away, PBMCs were isolated by Lymphoprep density gradient centrifugation and were stained directly, with no culture step. To minimize batch effects, samples were stained and sorted in pairs, one healthy donor with one patient per experiment. The High Capacity cDNA Reverse Transcription Kit was used to reverse transcribe all of the isolated RNA, meaning that expressed TCRB transcripts were what got sequenced. Deep immunoSEQ sequencing was performed on naive, central memory and regulatory T cell samples, with an average of around 3.4 million total reads per sample. Sorted cells were lysed in RLT buffer and RNA was extracted with DNase-treated RNeasy Micro or Mini kits, depending on cell number. To prevent cross-contamination, every cell subset was processed on its own, while patient and healthy donor samples were processed together. The immunoSEQ multiplex PCR was used to amplify TCRB sequences from cDNA, yielding 87-bp fragments that span the CDR3 region. Sequencing of the amplicons was performed on the Illumina HiSeq platform. The paper's processing steps were these. Synthetic template baselines were used to correct PCR bias computationally, reads within Hamming distance 2 were collapsed together, and singletons that could not be merged were discarded. Reads were aligned against IMGT to assign V, D and J genes, CDR3 length and insertions or deletions at six rearrangement sites. Within each subset, clonotype counts were normalized to the number of sorted cells before true diversity and Gini coefficients were calculated with the tcR R package. The overlap coefficient, calculated on TCRB nucleotide sequences, was used to measure repertoire sharing. As a proxy for the pre-selection repertoire, out-of-frame TCRB sequences from naive cells were analyzed. Entries here come from immuneACCESS through TCRdb and include only in-frame sequences with V and J called. Some clones fail to appear in such tables; in the studies checked, an unresolved V gene covers under half of the shortfall, and the cause of the remainder is unknown. V and J calls and clone size are copied from that table; D and trimming were computed from the DNA. The sample yields a few hundred thousand clones; less than 15% were counted once. About 0.015% of the sample is held by the ten biggest clonotypes.

What was sequenced was naive CD4+ T cells from blood. The label giving this sample's cell subset or site can be read as: true naive CD4+ T cells. The origin of this receptor is a woman aged 18-29 years with type 1 diabetes. The rearranged segments are TRBV4-2 and TRBJ2-7; the central 7 bases match TRBD2. In nucleotide form, the sequence is TGTGCCAGCAGCCGACCGGCTACTAGCGTTGCGGGGGTATCCTACGAGCAGTACTTC. Its protein product is CASSRPATSVAGVSYEQYF.